A single sample is the source of the 28 T cell receptor beta chains below, sequenced in a study of CD8 T cells in Susac syndrome. It was with random hexamers that about 0.45 to 1 ug RNA was reverse transcribed. TCRdb redid the calling of the immunoSEQ multiplex PCR reads with MiXCR, one entry per CDR3 protein. Altogether about 180,000 distinct CDR3 sequences are present, around 94% being singletons, with the ten largest covering approximately 0.11%. Sequenced: CD4+ T cells from PBMCs. These receptors all stem from a human donor with Susac syndrome.

The J gene is TRBJ1-5, the V gene TRBV12-3 or TRBV12-4; unclear D gene. V shed 5 bases and J shed 9 bases, with 14 bases lying between them. The CDR3 has 13 amino acids. CDR3 region: CASSDGNQGPQHF. The CDR3 DNA is TGTGCCAGCAGTGACGGGAACCAAGGGCCCCAGCATTTT.

This chain uses TRBV28 with TRBJ2-1; D is uncertain. Per germline, CDR1 MDHEN and CDR2 SYDVKM. The CDR3 is 11 amino acids. With 6 bases removed from V and 6 bases from J, the gap between germline ends came to 6 bases. CDR3 bases: TGTGCCAGCAGAGACCGCAATGAGCAGTTCTTC. This gives the protein CASRDRNEQFF.

V and J are TRBV7-9 and TRBJ2-7; 8 nucleotides match TRBD2. The CDR3 runs 15 residues. J was trimmed by 3 bases and V by 4 bases; bases with no gene match: 8. Germline values: CDR1 SEHNR, CDR2 FQNEAQ (reference sequence). CDR3 region: CASSSRGGDGYEQYF. CDR3 nucleotides: TGTGCCAGCAGCTCCCGGGGGGGGGATGGCTACGAGCAGTACTTC.

This chain uses TRBV2 with TRBJ2-3, with TRBD1 as a possible D gene (5 bases). V lost 3 bases and J lost 6, with 13 bases in between. The CDR3 spans 14 residues. Looked up from germline, CDR1 is SNHLY and CDR2 is FYNNEI. CDR3 sequence (DNA): TGTGCCAGCAGTGAGATCAGGGATAGGGATACGCAGTATTTT. Encoded protein: CASSEIRDRDTQYF.

The rearrangement joins TRBV2 to TRBJ2-1; perhaps TRBD2 as D (6 bases). With 4 bases removed from V and 0 bases from J, the gap between germline ends came to 19 bases. The V gene's germline CDR1 is SNHLY and CDR2 FYNNEI. The CDR3 has 18 amino acids. The CDR3 region has the DNA TGTGCCAGCAGTGTAAGGAGGGACGCAGTTAGCTCCTACAATGAGCAGTTCTTC. It yields the protein CASSVRRDAVSSYNEQFF. Full variable domain (outside the CDR3, taken from reference TRBV2 and TRBJ2-1): EPEVTQTPSHQVTQMGQEVILRCVPISNHLYFYWYRQILGQKVEFLVSFYNNEISEKSEIFDDQFSVERPDGSNFTLKIRSTKLEDSAMYFCASSVRRDAVSSYNEQFFGPGTRLTVL.

The CDR3 spells CASSPGTKSYNEQFF. The CDR3 DNA follows: TGTGCCAGCAGTCCGGGGACCAAATCCTACAATGAGCAGTTCTTC. The genes are TRBV11-3 and TRBJ2-1; the D gene could be TRBD1 or TRBD2 (5 bases each). Trimming pared 6 bases from V and 1 base from J, leaving 13 bases between. The CDR3 loop spans 15 amino acids. From germline, CDR1 is SGHNT and CDR2 YENEEA.

The rearrangement links TRBV18 to TRBJ1-1; D remains ambiguous. V lost 6 bases to trimming and J lost 0 bases, with 8 bases between them. This CDR3 contains 13 residues. Per germline, CDR1 KGHSH and CDR2 LQKENI. The CDR3 sequence: CASSASMNTEAFF. CDR3 DNA: TGTGCCAGCTCGGCCTCAATGAACACTGAAGCTTTCTTT.

This chain connects TRBV19 to TRBJ2-3; D not resolved. V was cut by 1 base and J by 7 bases, with 6 bases left in between. The CDR3 is made up of 12 amino acids. Germline CDR1 and CDR2: LNHDA and SQIVND (reference sequence). CDR3 DNA: TGTGCCAGTAGTATAGTTGGCTATACGCAGTATTTT. This translates into CASSIVGYTQYF.

The chain links TRBV7-9 to TRBJ2-5, with a tentative D call TRBD1 (6 bases). V dropped 5 bases and J dropped 3 bases, with 19 bases sitting between them. Germline CDR1 is SEHNR and CDR2 is FQNEAQ (reference sequence). The CDR3 contains 16 residues. DNA of the CDR3: TGTGCCAGCAGCCCACGTTCGATAGGGGGTAAAGAGACCCAGTACTTC. Translation: CASSPRSIGGKETQYF.

The chain combines TRBV5-6 with TRBJ2-3; 9 positions match TRBD2. The CDR3 runs to 15 residues. Per germline, CDR1 SGHDT and CDR2 YYEEEE. V gave up 4 bases and J gave up 1 base; unmatched junction bases: 4. The CDR3 DNA follows: TGTGCCAGCAGCCGACGGACTAGCGGCACAGATACGCAGTATTTT. The encoded protein is CASSRRTSGTDTQYF.

This clonotype has just one count. This chain joins TRBV27 and TRBJ2-7; 10 bases are a match to TRBD1. J gave up 4 bases and V 3 bases, and 9 bases lay outside the gene matches. CDR1 and CDR2 from the germline V gene are MNHEY and SMNVEV (reference sequence). There are 16 residues in the CDR3. The DNA for the CDR3 is TGTGCCAGCAGTTTGCGCGCTCCGGGACAGGGGTACGAGCAGTACTTC. Protein product: CASSLRAPGQGYEQYF.

The J gene is TRBJ1-2, the V gene TRBV28; D perhaps matches TRBD1 (6 bases). The CDR3 totals 16 residues. Trimming removed 4 bases at V and 0 bases at J, with 15 bases between. Germline CDR1 reads MDHEN; CDR2 reads SYDVKM. The CDR3 DNA reads TGTGCCAGCAGTTACCCGGGGGGGCAAGCTAACTATGGCTACACCTTC. It specifies CASSYPGGQANYGYTF.

V is TRBV20-1 and J is TRBJ2-2; 9 bases agree with TRBD2. The CDR3 is 15 amino acids. In germline, CDR1 is DFQATT, CDR2 SNEGSKA (reference sequence). V trimming: 6 bases; J trimming: 3 bases; junction bases outside the gene matches: 8. The CDR3 sequence: CSAKRGDPDTGELFF. The CDR3 DNA sequence: TGCAGTGCAAAGCGGGGGGACCCGGACACCGGGGAGCTGTTTTTT.

The J gene is TRBJ1-2, the V gene TRBV5-1, with D maybe TRBD1 (5 bases). CDR3 length equals 15 residues. Deletions cut 4 bases from V and 4 bases from J, with 17 bases between. Germline V gene lookup returns CDR1 SGHRS and CDR2 YFSETQ. This CDR3 reads CASSRTSDRIYGYTF. In DNA, the CDR3 is TGCGCCAGCAGCAGGACATCGGACCGCATCTATGGCTACACCTTC.

The chain has TRBV29-1 and TRBJ1-1; D perhaps matches TRBD1 (5 bases). The CDR3 length is 13 residues. In germline, CDR1 is SQVTM, CDR2 ANQGSEA. The V end lost 0 bases, the J end lost 7 bases, and 12 bases lay between the germline ends. CDR3 nucleotide sequence: TGCAGCGTTGAAGATTGGCGACAGTATGAAGCTTTCTTT. It encodes CSVEDWRQYEAFF.

This chain joins TRBV6-6 and TRBJ2-1; D perhaps matches TRBD2 (5 bases). Germline V gives CDR1 MNHNY, CDR2 SVGAGI (reference sequence). Trimming cost V 4 bases and J 5 bases, with 9 bases left between them. The length of the CDR3 is 13 residues. The CDR3 region has the DNA TGTGCCAGCAGTTCGCTACTAGACAATGAGCAGTTCTTC. Translation: CASSSLLDNEQFF.

The rearrangement uses TRBV5-6 and TRBJ2-3; a weak D match, TRBD2 (5 bases). Trimming stripped 3 bases from V and 6 bases from J, with 14 bases between. This CDR3 has 14 amino acids. CDR1 and CDR2 from the germline V gene are SGHDT and YYEEEE. The CDR3 region has the DNA TGTGCCAGCAGCTCCCTTCTAGCTGCCGATACGCAGTATTTT. Translation: CASSSLLAADTQYF. Full variable domain (missing parts from reference TRBV5-6 and TRBJ2-3): DAGVTQSPTHLIKTRGQQVTLRCSPKSGHDTVSWYQQALGQGPQFIFQYYEEEERQRGNFPDRFSGHQFPNYSSELNVNALLLGDSALYLCASSSLLAADTQYFGPGTRLTVL.

This clonotype was seen just once. The CDR3 spells CAKGGTRNTGELFF. The CDR3 coding sequence is TGTGCCAAGGGCGGGACTAGGAACACCGGGGAGCTGTTTTTT. This chain uses TRBV7-9 with TRBJ2-2, with 8 nucleotides matching TRBD2. CDR1 SEHNR and CDR2 FQNEAQ come from the germline V gene (reference sequence). V was clipped by 10 bases and J by 1 base; unmatched bases: 5. The CDR3 is made up of 14 amino acids.

The rearrangement uses TRBV7-2 and TRBJ2-7, with 9 bases aligning to TRBD2. Germline V gene sequence: CDR1 SGHTA, CDR2 FQGNSA. Trimming cost V 0 bases and J 3 bases; bases outside gene matches: 9. The CDR3 has 17 residues. CDR3 coding DNA: TGTGCCAGCAGCTTAGCGGTTAGCGGGGGTCTCATCTACGAGCAGTACTTC. Protein product: CASSLAVSGGLIYEQYF.

This sequence joins TRBV7-2 and TRBJ2-1; maybe TRBD1 (6 bases). The germline CDR1 and CDR2 sequences are SGHTA and FQGNSA. The V end was cut by 5 bases, the J end by 0 bases, with 20 bases between. The CDR3 length is 18 residues. DNA for the CDR3: TGTGCCAGCAGCCAACAGCTTGGGGGCGGAAGCTCCTACAATGAGCAGTTCTTC. Its translation is CASSQQLGGGSSYNEQFF. The full variable domain, with the rest looked up from reference TRBV7-2 and TRBJ2-1, is GAGVSQSPSNKVTEKGKDVELRCDPISGHTALYWYRQSLGQGLEFLIYFQGNSAPDKSGLPSDRFSAERTGGSVSTLTIQRTQQEDSAVYLCASSQQLGGGSSYNEQFFGPGTRLTVL.

The V and J genes are TRBV30 and TRBJ2-3; 9 positions agree with TRBD1. The CDR3 contains 14 residues. Trimming cost V 4 bases and J 4 bases; bases outside gene matches: 6. From germline, CDR1 is GTSNPN and CDR2 SVGIG (reference sequence). This CDR3 is CAWMGDRDSDTQYF. DNA of the CDR3: TGTGCCTGGATGGGGGACAGGGACTCAGATACGCAGTATTTT.

The rearrangement links TRBV5-6 to TRBJ2-2; D unresolved. Germline lookup yields CDR1 SGHDT and CDR2 YYEEEE. CDR3 length: 15 residues. Trimming took off 1 base at V and 0 bases at J, with 7 bases between the two ends. Here the CDR3 DNA reads TGTGCCAGCAGCTTGATGGGGTCGAACACCGGGGAGCTGTTTTTT. This sequence encodes CASSLMGSNTGELFF.

This sequence joins TRBV20-1 and TRBJ1-2; D possibly corresponds to TRBD1 (5 bases). Trimming pared 4 bases from V and 4 bases from J, leaving 16 bases between. Germline loops: CDR1 DFQATT, CDR2 SNEGSKA (reference sequence). The CDR3 is 14 residues long. The CDR3, as DNA: TGCAGTGCTACAAGGGAGGGGTTGGGCTATGGCTACACCTTC. Residues: CSATREGLGYGYTF.

The chain joins TRBV24-1 to TRBJ2-1; D might be TRBD1 (5 bases). The CDR3 has 15 amino acids. The ends were cut back, 5 bases at V and 3 bases at J, with 13 bases in the middle. Germline values: CDR1 KGHDR, CDR2 SFDVKD. This chain's CDR3 is CATSASTGNYNEQFF. CDR3 coding DNA: TGTGCCACCAGTGCATCAACAGGAAACTACAATGAGCAGTTCTTC.

The chain combines TRBV20-1 with TRBJ2-1; 7 bases are a match to TRBD1. After removal of 2 bases from V and 8 bases from J, the junction contained 9 bases not matched to a gene. This CDR3 comprises 14 residues. Per the germline V gene, CDR1 is DFQATT and CDR2 is SNEGSKA (reference sequence). Here the CDR3 reads CSARRQGWGDEQFF. Here the CDR3 DNA reads TGCAGTGCTAGACGACAGGGATGGGGAGATGAGCAGTTCTTC.

The gene calls are TRBV5-6 and TRBJ1-6; a possible D gene is TRBD1 (5 bases). Germline CDR1 reads SGHDT; CDR2 reads YYEEEE. The CDR3 consists of 16 residues. The ends were cut back, 4 bases at V and 5 bases at J, with 16 bases in the middle. Here the CDR3 DNA reads TGTGCCAGCAGCCCGGACATGGGCTTGGATAATTCACCCCTCCACTTT. It translates to CASSPDMGLDNSPLHF. Supplemented by reference TRBV5-6 and TRBJ1-6, the full variable domain reads DAGVTQSPTHLIKTRGQQVTLRCSPKSGHDTVSWYQQALGQGPQFIFQYYEEEERQRGNFPDRFSGHQFPNYSSELNVNALLLGDSALYLCASSPDMGLDNSPLHFGNGTRLTVT.

The chain carries TRBV20-1 and TRBJ2-2, with D perhaps matching TRBD1 (5 bases). Trimming took off 3 bases at V and 5 bases at J, with 10 bases between the two ends. The CDR3 runs to 13 residues. Per the germline V gene, CDR1 is DFQATT and CDR2 is SNEGSKA (reference sequence). CDR3 sequence (DNA): TGCAGTGCTAGGTCACAGGCAACCGGGGAGCTGTTTTTT. Amino acid sequence: CSARSQATGELFF.

The chain links TRBV18 to TRBJ2-1; D unresolved. In germline, CDR1 is KGHSH, CDR2 LQKENI. Trimming removed 3 bases from V and 12 bases from J, with 9 bases in between. The CDR3 covers 11 residues. CDR3 loop: CASSPSVGQFF. CDR3 bases: TGTGCCAGCTCACCCAGCGTTGGGCAGTTCTTC. The full variable domain, in which reference TRBV18 and TRBJ2-1 provide the parts outside the CDR3, is NAGVMQNPRHLVRRRGQEARLRCSPMKGHSHVYWYRQLPEEGLKFMVYLQKENIIDESGMPKERFSAEFPKEGPSILRIQQVVRGDSAAYFCASSPSVGQFFGPGTRLTVL.